This T cell receptor beta chain was sequenced for a study of T cells after yellow fever vaccination. Study context: Preparation used SMART-Seq v4 Ultra Low Input for the low-cell-number fractions. Findings and limits, study-wide: Booster sampling recovered most clones from primary vaccination (96% CD4, around 90% CD8). Just a small share of clonotypes turned up in the CD4 compartment as well as the CD8 compartment.

The CDR3 spans 14 residues. V lost 0 bases to trimming and J lost 5 bases, with 10 bases between them. The V gene's germline CDR1 is LGHNA and CDR2 YSLEER. 5'RACE template switching produced TCR cDNA carrying a universal primer site and UMIs. One entry per CDR3 protein results from TCRdb running MiXCR on the 5' RACE reads. The repertoire holds roughly 260,000 distinct CDR3 sequences, with around 13% as singletons. This clonotype appeared a few times. Its cognate antigen is unknown. The sample was CD4+ T cells sorted from PBMCs, taken 45 days after the yellow fever booster vaccination. The chain carries TRBV4-3 and TRBJ2-5; possibly TRBD1 for D (5 bases). The TCR sequence derives from a man in his thirties or forties who received the YFV17D yellow fever vaccine. CDR3 in amino acids: CASSQDQGGETQYF. The CDR3 coding sequence is TGCGCCAGCAGCCAAGATCAGGGTGGGGAGACCCAGTACTTC.